This is a list of T cell receptor beta chains from one sample in a study of CD8+CD57+ T cells in acquired aplastic anemia. TCRdb itself ran the reads through MiXCR, one entry per CDR3 protein. The sample holds hundreds of thousands of distinct CDR3 sequences, 55% to 75% seen once. The sequencing sample was made of sorted CD4+, CD8+, or CD8+CD57+ T cells (not recorded which) from PBMCs. All receptors come from a human donor in good health, serving as a control. Each CDR3 is given with its conserved first and last residue. The D gene is left open where the match is weak. Some rows mark clone size as missing; the rest say once, few, many or name a class of expanded clone.

J: TRBJ2-2; V: TRBV7-2; D: .; size: .; DNA: TGTGCCAGCAGCGCAGCGTGGGTGAACTCCTGCGAGCTGTTTTTT; CDR3: CASSAAWVNSCELFF
J: TRBJ1-1; V: TRBV5-6; D: TRBD1; size: .; DNA: TGTGCCAGCAGCCGTCCCGGGACAGGTTCTTTCAAGGCGGCTTTCTTT; CDR3: CASSRPGTGSFKAAFF
J: TRBJ2-1; V: TRBV7-9; D: .; size: .; DNA: TGTGCCAGCAGCCAGGTTAGCGCCGACCTCACAGATCCGTTCTTC; CDR3: CASSQVSADLTDPFF
J: TRBJ1-1; V: TRBV6-5; D: .; size: many; DNA: TGTGCCAGCAGTTACTCGACAAATCTTGCTGAAGCTTTCTTT; CDR3: CASSYSTNLAEAFF
J: TRBJ2-7; V: TRBV7-6; D: .; size: .; DNA: TGTGCCAGCAGCGCAGAGCTAGCAGATTCACCCCTCCACTACTTC; CDR3: CASSAELADSPLHYF
J: TRBJ1-1; V: TRBV9; D: .; size: .; DNA: TGCGCCAGCAGCCTAGAGGGTCAAGGTGGCTCTGGAGCTTTCTTT; CDR3: CASSLEGQGGSGAFF
J: TRBJ1-4; V: TRBV7-9; D: .; size: .; DNA: TGTGCCAGCAGCTTAGGGGTGGTTGAAAAACTGTTTTTT; CDR3: CASSLGVVEKLFF
J: TRBJ1-2; V: TRBV2; D: .; size: .; DNA: TGTGCCAGCCGCAAAAGCGCCTATGGCTACACCTTC; CDR3: CASRKSAYGYTF
J: TRBJ1-1; V: TRBV7-9; D: .; size: few; DNA: TGTGCCAGCAGCTTAGGCCGGCTAGCTGAAGCTTTCTTT; CDR3: CASSLGRLAEAFF
J: TRBJ1-1; V: TRBV7-8; D: TRBD1; size: .; DNA: TGTGCCAGCAGCTTAAGGGACAGGGGAGTTCGCAATCAGTTT; CDR3: CASSLRDRGVRNQF
J: TRBJ1-2; V: TRBV20-1; D: TRBD1; size: many; DNA: TGCAGTGCTGGATCAGGGGGCATGGGCTACACCTTC; CDR3: CSAGSGGMGYTF
J: TRBJ1-2; V: TRBV20-1; D: .; size: many; DNA: TGCAGTGCTAGAGATCCCAGCATCTTTCAGGGCTACACCTTC; CDR3: CSARDPSIFQGYTF